The next 30 T cell receptor beta chains were all read from a single sample in a study of CD8 T cells in ankylosing spondylitis (dated by TCRdb to 2016 to 2017). The library was prepared using 5' RACE. Instrument used: Illumina HiSeq 2500. TCRdb reanalyzed the raw reads on its own, using fastp at Q25 for trimming and MiXCR for clone calling, and kept in-frame beta chains. Entries are consolidated by CDR3 protein sequence, retaining the most common genes and DNA. The sample table contains around 35,000 distinct CDR3 sequences; only one count was recorded for 10% to 15% of them. The top ten hold about a third of the sample. Sequenced sample: synovial fluid, either unsorted or a sorted T cell fraction (not recorded which). These receptors all stem from a male donor with ankylosing spondylitis.

This clonotype was seen at least ten times. The chain employs TRBV7-6 and TRBJ2-7; unclear D gene. This CDR3 is built from 14 residues. With 5 bases removed from V and 0 bases from J, the gap between germline ends came to 11 bases. CDR1 is SGHVS, CDR2 FNYEAQ, per germline. The CDR3 spells CASSNYANSYEQYF. The CDR3 DNA sequence: TGTGCCAGCAGCAATTATGCGAACTCCTACGAGCAGTACTTC.

This clonotype showed up many times. The rearrangement links TRBV3-1 to TRBJ2-7; D not certain. The CDR3 totals 13 residues. V was trimmed by 0 bases and J by 5 bases, leaving 8 bases between them. Germline V gene lookup returns CDR1 LGHDT and CDR2 YNNKEL (reference sequence). The CDR3: CASSQENGHEQYF. The DNA of the CDR3 is TGTGCCAGCAGCCAAGAGAACGGTCACGAGCAGTACTTC.

There are a few counts of this clonotype. The chain couples TRBV4-1 to TRBJ2-7; the match to TRBD1 covers 8 bases. Germline CDR1 MGHRA, CDR2 YSYEKL. After removal of 0 bases from V and 0 bases from J, the junction contained 4 bases not matched to a gene. The CDR3 is 16 residues long. In nucleotides, the CDR3 is TGCGCCAGCAGCCAAGATGAGACAGGGGACTCCTACGAGCAGTACTTC. Its translation is CASSQDETGDSYEQYF.

This clonotype was observed a handful of times. The chain combines TRBV6-1 with TRBJ2-3; D remains ambiguous. Germline-derived CDR1 and CDR2 are MNHNS and SASEGT. This CDR3 comprises 15 residues. V lost 6 bases to trimming and J lost 5 bases, with 18 bases between them. CDR3 DNA sequence: TGTGCCAGCAGCTCTCTCCCCGAAGGTGGAGATACGCAGTATTTT. Translating gives CASSSLPEGGDTQYF.

This clonotype has a handful of counts. The chain carries TRBV28 and TRBJ2-3, with D perhaps TRBD1 (6 bases). Trimming took off 4 bases at V and 0 bases at J, with 14 bases between the two ends. The CDR3 runs 16 residues. Germline values: CDR1 MDHEN, CDR2 SYDVKM. CDR3 protein: CASSSQGLPSTDTQYF. The CDR3 DNA reads as TGTGCCAGCAGTTCCCAGGGGCTACCTAGCACAGATACGCAGTATTTT.

This clonotype was picked up many times. The chain joins TRBV4-2 to TRBJ2-7; D remains ambiguous. V gave up 0 bases and J gave up 6 bases, with 9 bases separating them. Germline assignment: CDR1 LGHNA and CDR2 YNFKEQ. This CDR3 contains 13 residues. The CDR3 sequence is CASSQDRPTEQYF. The CDR3 DNA reads TGTGCCAGCAGCCAAGATCGTCCAACCGAGCAGTACTTC.

This rearrangement joins TRBV12-3 or TRBV12-4 to TRBJ1-5, with TRBD1 identical over 7 bases. Losses at the gene ends were 4 bases for V and 5 bases for J; bases not matched to a gene: 5. The CDR3 sequence is 14 residues long. The CDR3 region has the DNA TGTGCCAGCAGTTACGGACAGGAAGATCAGCCCCAGCATTTT. Translated: CASSYGQEDQPQHF.

This clonotype was detected only a few times. The chain carries TRBV5-8 and TRBJ2-7; the D is unclear. Looked up from germline, CDR1 is SGHTS and CDR2 is YDEGEE. Deletions cut 0 bases from V and 5 bases from J, with 9 bases between. This CDR3 region has 13 residues. The CDR3 nucleotides are TGTGCCAGCAGCTTGGCCCGAAGGGACGAGCAGTACTTC. Translated, it gives CASSLARRDEQYF.

V and J are TRBV5-5 and TRBJ2-7, with 11 bases that match TRBD2. The CDR3 spans 15 residues. The germline V gene has CDR1 SGHKS and CDR2 YYEKEE (reference sequence). V lost 4 bases to trimming and J lost 4 bases; unmatched junction nucleotides: 7. CDR3 sequence reads: CASSKGLADRYEQYF. The CDR3, as DNA: TGTGCCAGCAGCAAGGGACTAGCGGATAGGTACGAGCAGTACTTC.

The rearrangement links TRBV5-1 to TRBJ1-1; 8 positions agree with TRBD1. Looked up from germline, CDR1 is SGHRS and CDR2 is YFSETQ. The CDR3 has 15 amino acids. V was pared by 3 bases and J by 1 base, with 5 bases of the junction left unmatched. This CDR3 is CASSSLGQANTEAFF. CDR3 DNA: TGCGCCAGCAGCTCATTGGGACAGGCGAACACTGAAGCTTTCTTT.

A few counts support this clonotype. The chain carries TRBV7-9 and TRBJ2-7; D might be TRBD1 (5 bases). Trimming removed 5 bases at V and 3 bases at J, with 11 bases between. This CDR3 comprises 13 residues. Germline values: CDR1 SEHNR, CDR2 FQNEAQ (reference sequence). CDR3 loop: CASSPSGFYEQYF. CDR3 in DNA: TGTGCCAGCAGCCCGTCAGGGTTCTACGAGCAGTACTTC.

This clonotype was observed a few times. Sequence at one end of the junction differs from germline and may be a read error. The rearrangement links TRBV7-9 to TRBJ2-7, with D perhaps assigned TRBD1 or TRBD2 (6 bases each). CDR3 length: 15 residues. CDR1 is SEHNR and CDR2 is FQNEAQ in the germline V gene (reference sequence). The CDR3 region has the DNA TGTGCCAGCAGCCCATTCTTCGGGGGCTCCTACGAGCCGTACTTC. This gives the protein CASSPFFGGSYEPYF.

This clonotype came up a few times. V and J are TRBV6-1 and TRBJ1-5; D is ambiguous. Germline CDR1 is MNHNS and CDR2 is SASEGT. This CDR3 has 13 residues. Deletions cut 3 bases from V and 4 bases from J, with 7 bases between. This CDR3 reads CASSDGPNQPQHF. The CDR3 DNA follows: TGTGCCAGCAGTGATGGGCCGAATCAGCCCCAGCATTTT.

The V gene is TRBV5-1, the J gene TRBJ2-3, with TRBD2 matching 8 bases. The germline CDR1 and CDR2 sequences are SGHRS and YFSETQ. The CDR3 consists of 17 residues. With 4 bases clipped from V and 3 bases from J, the junction kept 13 bases outside the gene matches. The CDR3: CASSGSWSGGLTDTQYF. In DNA form, the CDR3 reads TGCGCCAGCAGCGGAAGCTGGAGCGGGGGTTTGACAGATACGCAGTATTTT. The variable domain in full, completed from reference TRBV5-1 and TRBJ2-3, reads KAGVTQTPRYLIKTRGQQVTLSCSPISGHRSVSWYQQTPGQGLQFLFEYFSETQRNKGNFPGRFSGRQFSNSRSEMNVSTLELGDSALYLCASSGSWSGGLTDTQYFGPGTRLTVL.

This clonotype was seen only a few times. This sequence joins TRBV15 and TRBJ1-1; a possible D gene is TRBD1 (6 bases). The CDR3 loop spans 17 amino acids. Trimming removed 3 bases from V and 4 bases from J, with 21 bases in between. Per the germline V gene, CDR1 is LNHNV and CDR2 is YYDKDF (reference sequence). In DNA, the CDR3 is TGTGCCACCAGCAGGCCCGAGGGACACGGATATTTCACTGAAGCTTTCTTT. Protein sequence: CATSRPEGHGYFTEAFF.

Many counts were recorded for this clonotype. The rearrangement links TRBV10-3 to TRBJ2-2; TRBD1 matches at 7 bases. The length of the CDR3 is 17 residues. The germline gives CDR1 ENHRY, CDR2 SYGVKD. V trimming: 10 bases; J trimming: 0 bases; junction bases outside the gene matches: 14. The CDR3 protein is CATSVITGDPNTGELFF. As DNA, the CDR3 is TGTGCCACCTCGGTAATTACAGGGGACCCGAACACCGGGGAGCTGTTTTTT.

The V gene is TRBV20-1, the J gene TRBJ2-7; D gene uncertain. The CDR3 runs to 14 residues. The germline V gene encodes CDR1 DFQATT and CDR2 SNEGSKA (reference sequence). The ends were cut back, 5 bases at V and 0 bases at J, with 14 bases in the middle. This CDR3 is CSADGIGPSYEQYF. The CDR3 DNA follows: TGCAGTGCTGATGGTATTGGACCCTCCTACGAGCAGTACTTC.

This clonotype was counted at least ten times. The chain uses TRBV6-2 or TRBV6-3 and TRBJ2-7; D is unclear. Trimming stripped 3 bases from V and 0 bases from J, with 12 bases between. Germline V CDR1 and CDR2: MNHEY, SVGEGT. The CDR3 sequence is 15 residues long. The CDR3 is CASSYSRLTSYEQYF. The DNA of the CDR3 is TGTGCCAGCAGTTATTCGCGGCTTACCTCCTACGAGCAGTACTTC.

In its sample, this clonotype was seen a few times. The rearrangement joins TRBV20-1 to TRBJ1-1; weak D call: TRBD1 (6 bases). V lost 5 bases, J lost 4 bases, and 17 bases lay in between. CDR1 and CDR2 from the germline V gene are DFQATT and SNEGSKA (reference sequence). This CDR3 comprises 14 residues. DNA for the CDR3: TGCAGTGCTTCTAACAGGGTTGGGGCCACTGAAGCTTTCTTT. Amino acid sequence: CSASNRVGATEAFF.

This clonotype has ten or more counts. The CDR3 nucleotides are TGCGCCAGCAGCTTATGGGGAGACACCATATATTTT. This encodes CASSLWGDTIYF. The rearrangement uses TRBV5-1 and TRBJ1-3; D ambiguous. Germline-derived CDR1 and CDR2 are SGHRS and YFSETQ. CDR3 length: 12 residues. V was cut by 2 bases and J by 8 bases, with 8 bases left in between. The full variable domain, with the rest looked up from reference TRBV5-1 and TRBJ1-3, is KAGVTQTPRYLIKTRGQQVTLSCSPISGHRSVSWYQQTPGQGLQFLFEYFSETQRNKGNFPGRFSGRQFSNSRSEMNVSTLELGDSALYLCASSLWGDTIYFGEGSWLTVV.

This clonotype was counted only a few times. The chain joins TRBV20-1 to TRBJ2-7; TRBD2 aligns across 7 bases. This CDR3 contains 15 residues. Looked up from germline, CDR1 is DFQATT and CDR2 is SNEGSKA (reference sequence). The V segment lost 6 bases and the J segment 3 bases; nucleotides outside the gene matches: 14. CDR3 DNA: TGCAGTGCGCGAGACAGCACGCGGGACTACTACGAGCAGTACTTC. As protein: CSARDSTRDYYEQYF.

This clonotype was found many times. V gene TRBV27 combines with J gene TRBJ2-7, with a weak D call TRBD2 (6 bases). The V end was cut by 4 bases, the J end by 2 bases, with 12 bases between. CDR3 length: 14 residues. Germline V gene lookup returns CDR1 MNHEY and CDR2 SMNVEV (reference sequence). DNA for the CDR3: TGTGCCAGCAGTTCCCGAGCGGGTGCCTACGAGCAGTACTTC. Encoded protein: CASSSRAGAYEQYF.

This clonotype was detected only a few times. The chain links TRBV20-1 to TRBJ2-7, with D perhaps matching TRBD1 (5 bases). From germline, CDR1 is DFQATT and CDR2 SNEGSKA (reference sequence). With 3 bases removed from V and 3 bases from J, the gap between germline ends came to 9 bases. The CDR3 sequence is 12 residues long. CDR3 nucleotides: TGCAGTGCTAGCCCGGACAACTACGAGCAGTACTTC. Its protein is CSASPDNYEQYF.

This clonotype was seen a few times. The chain has TRBV2 and TRBJ2-1; TRBD2 is a possible D gene (6 bases). The CDR3 runs 12 residues. Germline-derived CDR1 and CDR2 are SNHLY and FYNNEI. V was trimmed by 6 bases and J by 8 bases, leaving 11 bases between them. This CDR3 is CASSSWGDEQFF. Here the CDR3 DNA reads TGTGCCAGCAGCTCCTGGGGGGATGAGCAGTTCTTC.

This clonotype was detected a few times. The chain recombines TRBV27 with TRBJ2-7; TRBD1 matches 9 bases. V dropped 5 bases and J dropped 2; count of bases not matched to a gene: 13. The germline V gene has CDR1 MNHEY and CDR2 SMNVEV (reference sequence). This CDR3 contains 17 residues. The CDR3 spells CASSLGGTGILTYEQYF. Here the CDR3 DNA reads TGTGCCAGCAGTCTGGGGGGGACAGGGATTCTGACCTACGAGCAGTACTTC.

The J gene is TRBJ2-1, the V gene TRBV7-4, with 12 positions matching TRBD2. The CDR3 loop spans 17 amino acids. Germline-derived CDR1 and CDR2 are SGHVT and SQSDAQ. V trimming: 5 bases; J trimming: 7 bases; junction bases outside the gene matches: 12. The CDR3, as DNA: TGTGCCAGCAGCCCAGCCCTAGCGGGAGGGCCAGGAAATGAGCAGTTCTTC. Amino acid sequence: CASSPALAGGPGNEQFF.

This clonotype was counted only a few times. The chain uses TRBV27 and TRBJ2-7, with TRBD1 matching over 7 bases. J was trimmed by 3 bases and V by 4 bases; bases with no gene match: 12. Germline V gene lookup returns CDR1 MNHEY and CDR2 SMNVEV (reference sequence). The length of the CDR3 is 16 residues. Here the CDR3 reads CASSSASGTAFYEQYF. The CDR3 coding sequence is TGTGCCAGCAGTTCCGCGTCCGGGACAGCGTTCTACGAGCAGTACTTC.

This chain's CDR3 is CASSRPGQGMEQYF. The DNA for the CDR3 is TGTGCCAGCAGCCGGCCGGGACAGGGAATGGAGCAGTACTTC. This chain connects TRBV7-9 to TRBJ2-7; 9 nucleotides match TRBD1. The trim removed 5 bases at V and 7 bases at J, leaving 9 bases unmatched. Germline CDR1 reads SEHNR; CDR2 reads FQNEAQ (reference sequence). This CDR3 region has 14 residues.

This clonotype is deemed medium-sized. The chain combines TRBV4-2 with TRBJ2-7; 7 bases agree with TRBD2. Trimming took 0 bases from V and 2 from J; bases not matched to a gene: 4. From germline, CDR1 is LGHNA and CDR2 YNFKEQ. CDR3 length: 15 amino acids. In DNA form, the CDR3 reads TGTGCCAGCAGCCAAGACGAAGCGGGACCCTACGAGCAGTACTTC. This translates into CASSQDEAGPYEQYF.

At least ten counts were recorded for this clonotype. The V gene is TRBV28, the J gene TRBJ2-1; 11 bases are a match to TRBD1. The CDR3 totals 15 residues. V shed 7 bases and J 7 bases; nucleotides not matched to a gene: 9. Germline V gene data show CDR1 as MDHEN and CDR2 as SYDVKM. CDR3 loop: CASTSGQGDLNEQFF. The CDR3 coding sequence is TGTGCCAGCACCTCGGGACAGGGGGATTTGAATGAGCAGTTCTTC.